The rows below give T cell receptor beta chains drawn from one sample of a study of blood T cell repertoires in COVID-19. This table comes from immunoSEQ multiplex PCR, and its TCRdb copy is limited to in-frame clones, with some not included. The sample lists approximately 61,000 clones, more than 60% occurring once. Material for sequencing was peripheral blood. These receptors were taken from a woman in her seventies with acute or convalescent COVID-19. Each CDR3 is given with its conserved first and last residue. A D gene is named only where the DNA matches it firmly. Expanded clones are given a class, and other clones once, few, many or no size at all.

j_call clone_size d_call v_call cdr3_aa cdr3_nt
TRBJ1-4 NA NA TRBV4-1 CASSQDWPGVGEKLFF TGCGCCAGCAGCCAAGATTGGCCGGGGGTCGGTGAAAAACTGTTTTTT
TRBJ2-2 NA NA TRBV21-1 CASSFKGAGDTGELFF TGTGCCAGCAGTTTTAAGGGGGCCGGAGACACCGGGGAGCTGTTTTTT
TRBJ1-5 NA NA TRBV29-1 CSVENGVRGLQPQHF TGCAGCGTTGAAAATGGGGTTAGAGGACTCCAGCCCCAGCATTTT
TRBJ2-7 many TRBD2 TRBV7-9 CASSPPGGAYEQYF TGTGCCAGCAGCCCACCCGGGGGGGCCTACGAGCAGTACTTC
TRBJ1-2 NA NA TRBV2 CASSDDYGYTF TGTGCCAGCAGTGACGACTATGGCTACACCTTC
TRBJ2-7 NA TRBD1 TRBV10-3 CAIQGASRNEQYF TGTGCCATTCAGGGGGCGTCAAGAAACGAGCAGTACTTC
TRBJ2-7 NA NA TRBV12-3/TRBV12-4 CASSPQAYEQYF TGTGCCAGCAGCCCCCAGGCCTACGAGCAGTACTTC
TRBJ2-5 NA NA TRBV9 CASSVDGTSQETQYF TGTGCCAGCAGCGTAGACGGGACATCTCAAGAGACCCAGTACTTC
TRBJ1-6 NA TRBD1 TRBV7-9 CASSIGDRDNSPLHF TGTGCCAGCAGCATCGGGGACAGGGATAATTCACCCCTCCACTTT
TRBJ1-4 NA NA TRBV18 CASSKNRATNEKLFF TGTGCCAGCTCAAAAAACAGGGCAACTAATGAAAAACTGTTTTTT
TRBJ1-2 many NA TRBV28 CASSLFGIGDNYGYTF TGTGCCAGCAGTTTATTTGGGATAGGGGATAACTATGGCTACACCTTC
TRBJ2-5 NA TRBD2 TRBV11-3 CASSLVGAGVGETQYF TGTGCCAGCAGCTTAGTCGGCGCGGGGGTCGGGGAGACCCAGTACTTC
TRBJ2-7 NA TRBD1 TRBV2 CASSVTGTGQYF TGTGCCAGCAGTGTAACAGGGACAGGGCAGTACTTC
TRBJ2-7 few TRBD2 TRBV6-5 CASSPKAGDSYEQYF TGTGCCAGCAGTCCAAAAGCGGGGGACTCCTACGAGCAGTACTTC
TRBJ2-5 NA NA TRBV27 CASSLSRGDLETQYF TGTGCCAGCAGTTTATCAAGAGGTGATCTGGAGACCCAGTACTTC
TRBJ2-7 NA TRBD2 TRBV27 CASSSVSGGDYEQYF TGTGCCAGCAGCTCCGTTAGCGGGGGGGACTACGAGCAGTACTTC
TRBJ2-1 NA TRBD2 TRBV24-1 CATSAGGHNEQFF TGTGCCACCTCAGCGGGGGGCCACAATGAGCAGTTCTTC
TRBJ1-1 NA NA TRBV6-6 CASSYAGIHTEAFF TGTGCCAGCAGTTACGCAGGGATCCACACTGAAGCTTTCTTT